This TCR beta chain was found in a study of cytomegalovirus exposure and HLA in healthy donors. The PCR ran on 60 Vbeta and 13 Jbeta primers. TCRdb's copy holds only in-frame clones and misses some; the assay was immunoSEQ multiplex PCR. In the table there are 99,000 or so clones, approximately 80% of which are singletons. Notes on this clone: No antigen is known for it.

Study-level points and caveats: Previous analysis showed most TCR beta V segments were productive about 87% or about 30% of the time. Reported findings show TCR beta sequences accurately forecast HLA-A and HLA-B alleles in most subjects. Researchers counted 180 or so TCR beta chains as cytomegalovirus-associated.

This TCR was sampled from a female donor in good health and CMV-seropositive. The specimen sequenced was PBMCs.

CDR3 sequence (DNA): TGTGCCAGCAGTTCGAACAACAATCAGCCCCAGCATTTT. Encoded protein: CASSSNNNQPQHF. The chain links TRBV6-5 to TRBJ1-5; no firm D call. V lost 4 bases and J 3 bases, leaving 7 bases between the germline ends. Germline CDR1 is MNHEY and CDR2 is SVGAGI. This CDR3 comprises 13 residues.